Presented here are 26 T cell receptor beta chains from one specimen sequenced in a study of cytomegalovirus exposure and HLA in healthy donors. The PCR used 60 Vbeta and 13 Jbeta primers. Data came from immunoSEQ multiplex PCR; TCRdb stores just in-frame clones and leaves some out. This table holds fewer than 200,000 clones, roughly 76% found once. What was sequenced was PBMCs. These receptors were taken from a woman in her 50s in good health and CMV-seronegative.

This clone has a handful of counts. The genes are TRBV19 and TRBJ1-1; the match to TRBD1 covers 8 bases. CDR3 length: 15 amino acids. After removal of 7 bases from V and 0 bases from J, the junction contained 7 bases not matched to a gene. Germline CDR1 is LNHDA and CDR2 is SQIVND (reference sequence). The CDR3 nucleotides read TGTGCCAGTACCCCGCAGGGGGCTCTGAACACTGAAGCTTTCTTT. Translation gives CASTPQGALNTEAFF.

This clone was detected only a few times. The DNA for the CDR3 is TGTGCCAGCAGGGGACAGTTTTCATCCTTTGAAGCTTTCTTT. Protein product: CASRGQFSSFEAFF. The rearrangement joins TRBV2 to TRBJ1-1, with 7 bases matching TRBD1. The length of the CDR3 is 14 residues. V lost 6 bases and J lost 7; bases outside the gene matches: 11. The germline CDR1 and CDR2 sequences are SNHLY and FYNNEI.

CDR3 residues: CASTRTGGVNYGYTF. The CDR3 bases are TGTGCCAGTACCAGGACAGGGGGCGTTAACTATGGCTACACCTTC. This chain links TRBV19 with TRBJ1-2; 11 nucleotides align to TRBD1. The ends lost 7 bases at V and 1 base at J; junction bases unmatched: 5. The CDR3 is 15 residues long. Germline loops: CDR1 LNHDA, CDR2 SQIVND (reference sequence).

Here the CDR3 DNA reads TGTGCCAGCAGCTTGGGGACAACTGGAAACACCATATATTTT. Amino acids: CASSLGTTGNTIYF. The chain carries TRBV5-6 and TRBJ1-3, with D perhaps matching TRBD1 (5 bases). V was pared by 0 bases and J by 2 bases, with 6 bases between. The germline V gene has CDR1 SGHDT and CDR2 YYEEEE. This CDR3 has 14 amino acids.

The rearrangement joins TRBV27 to TRBJ2-1, with 7 bases identical to TRBD1. CDR3 length equals 15 residues. Per germline, CDR1 MNHEY and CDR2 SMNVEV (reference sequence). V trimming: 3 bases; J trimming: 1 base; junction bases outside the gene matches: 3. Here the CDR3 reads CASSLDRPSYNEQFF. CDR3 coding DNA: TGTGCCAGCAGTTTGGACAGGCCTTCCTACAATGAGCAGTTCTTC.

The chain has TRBV10-3 and TRBJ2-7, with D possibly matching TRBD2 (6 bases). The length of the CDR3 is 15 residues. Between the trimmed V and J ends, which lost 0 bases and 2 bases, there was a span of 11 bases. CDR1 and CDR2 (germline): ENHRY, SYGVKD. Written as DNA, the CDR3 is TGTGCCATCAGTGAGTCCTCGCGGGGAGCCTACGAGCAGTACTTC. This gives the protein CAISESSRGAYEQYF.

This clone was counted once. V gene TRBV4-3 combines with J gene TRBJ2-7; possibly TRBD2 for D (7 bases). The CDR3 runs to 14 residues. Trimming removed 0 bases from V and 5 bases from J, with 11 bases in between. Germline values: CDR1 LGHNA, CDR2 YSLEER. In nucleotides, the CDR3 is TGCGCCAGCAGCCAAGATCGGGGGGCTAACGAGCAGTACTTC. It translates to CASSQDRGANEQYF.

This chain connects TRBV11-2 to TRBJ2-7, with D tentatively TRBD1 (5 bases). Trimming stripped 3 bases from V and 4 bases from J, with 10 bases between. Germline V gene data show CDR1 as SGHAT and CDR2 as FQNNGV. The CDR3 extends over 13 amino acids. The CDR3 region has the DNA TGTGCCAGCAGCTTGATGCAGGGTTACGAGCAGTACTTC. Its protein is CASSLMQGYEQYF.

The chain couples TRBV7-2 to TRBJ2-2; D possibly corresponds to TRBD1 (6 bases). Trimming took off 6 bases at V and 1 base at J, with 9 bases between the two ends. The CDR3 consists of 14 residues. In germline, CDR1 is SGHTA, CDR2 FQGNSA. Here the CDR3 DNA reads TGTGCCAGCAGACCACAGGGGAACACCGGGGAGCTGTTTTTT. Translating it yields CASRPQGNTGELFF.

Comment on this clone: One end of the junction is discordant with germline, which a read error may explain. The rearrangement uses TRBV7-9 and TRBJ1-1; 7 bases fit TRBD1. This CDR3 contains 15 residues. Germline V gene lookup returns CDR1 SEHNR and CDR2 FQNEAQ (reference sequence). In DNA, the CDR3 is TGTTCCAGCAGCTTCGGAGGGGGCAGGAATGCTGAAGCTTTCTTT. This codes for CSSSFGGGRNAEAFF. Together with reference TRBV7-9 and TRBJ1-1, the CDR3 gives the full variable domain: DTGVSQNPRHKITKRGQNVTFRCDPISEHNRLYWYRQTLGQGPEFLTYFQNEAQLEKSRLLSDRFSAERPKGSFSTLEIQRTEQGDSAMYLCSSSFGGGRNAEAFFGQGTRLTVV.

In its sample, this clone was seen once. The rearrangement joins TRBV19 to TRBJ2-2; 7 nucleotides align to TRBD1. The V segment lost 1 base and the J segment 4 bases; nucleotides outside the gene matches: 3. Germline assignment: CDR1 LNHDA and CDR2 SQIVND (reference sequence). This CDR3 comprises 15 residues. CDR3 sequence reads: CASSIGTGRTGELFF. The CDR3 nucleotides are TGTGCCAGTAGTATAGGGACAGGTCGCACCGGGGAGCTGTTTTTT.

In this sample, this clone turned up once. The V call is TRBV5-6, the J call TRBJ2-2; TRBD2 aligns across 11 bases. V was pared by 2 bases and J by 1 base, with 7 bases of the junction left unmatched. The CDR3 extends over 18 amino acids. The germline gives CDR1 SGHDT, CDR2 YYEEEE. This chain's CDR3 is CASSFPTSGTGNTGELFF. CDR3 in DNA: TGTGCCAGCAGCTTTCCGACTAGCGGGACCGGGAACACCGGGGAGCTGTTTTTT.

This rearrangement joins TRBV4-2 to TRBJ2-7; TRBD1 is a possible D gene (6 bases). V shed 5 bases and J shed 0 bases, with 8 bases lying between them. Looked up from germline, CDR1 is LGHNA and CDR2 is YNFKEQ. This CDR3 has 13 amino acids. The CDR3 coding sequence is TGTGCCAGCAGCTTGGACAGCTCCTACGAGCAGTACTTC. It encodes CASSLDSSYEQYF.

The chain links TRBV12-5 to TRBJ2-3, with 9 bases that match TRBD1. The germline V gene has CDR1 LGHNT and CDR2 FRNRAP. This CDR3 is built from 19 residues. V dropped 2 bases and J dropped 1; count of bases not matched to a gene: 13. The CDR3 reads CASGLPTGTGISGTDTQYF. CDR3 DNA sequence: TGTGCTAGTGGTTTGCCAACCGGGACAGGGATTTCAGGCACAGATACGCAGTATTTT.

The rearrangement links TRBV7-2 to TRBJ1-1, with D possibly being TRBD1 (5 bases). Germline loops: CDR1 SGHTA, CDR2 FQGNSA. V was cut by 1 base and J by 2 bases, with 11 bases left in between. The CDR3 is 15 residues long. The CDR3 region is CASSLVSQVNTEAFF. The CDR3 bases are TGTGCCAGCAGCTTAGTCTCACAGGTAAACACTGAAGCTTTCTTT.

The chain employs TRBV27 and TRBJ2-4; 8 bases align to TRBD1. The V gene's germline CDR1 is MNHEY and CDR2 SMNVEV (reference sequence). CDR3 size: 16 residues. Losses at the gene ends were 5 bases for V and 1 base for J; bases not matched to a gene: 7. This CDR3 is CASSPFWTGAKNIQYF. The CDR3 coding sequence is TGTGCCAGCAGTCCATTTTGGACAGGGGCCAAAAACATTCAGTACTTC.

The V gene is TRBV5-1, the J gene TRBJ2-3; D is perhaps TRBD2 (5 bases). This CDR3 has 15 residues. Between the trimmed V and J ends, which lost 4 bases and 3 bases, there was a span of 15 bases. Germline values: CDR1 SGHRS, CDR2 YFSETQ. CDR3 nucleotide sequence: TGCGCCAGCAGCCTAAAGCACTCGGGGACAGATACGCAGTATTTT. Its protein product is CASSLKHSGTDTQYF.

This sequence joins TRBV5-1 and TRBJ2-2; 9 bases match TRBD1. CDR3 length equals 16 residues. CDR1 is SGHRS and CDR2 is YFSETQ in the germline V gene. V trimming: 4 bases; J trimming: 7 bases; junction bases outside the gene matches: 11. The CDR3 DNA is TGCGCCAGCAGCGGGGACAGGGAGATTTTGTACGGGGAGCTGTTTTTT. It codes for CASSGDREILYGELFF.

This clone was observed a single time. The chain combines TRBV28 with TRBJ2-1; TRBD2 agrees at 7 bases. The J segment lost 0 bases and the V segment lost 2 bases, leaving 4 bases of the junction unmatched. CDR1 and CDR2 from the germline V gene are MDHEN and SYDVKM. This CDR3 has 16 residues. In nucleotides, the CDR3 is TGTGCCAGCAGTTTAACTAGCGCTAGCTCCTACAATGAGCAGTTCTTC. It encodes CASSLTSASSYNEQFF.

The chain couples TRBV9 to TRBJ2-3; D is possibly TRBD2 (6 bases). The ends were cut back, 0 bases at V and 5 bases at J, with 16 bases in the middle. This CDR3 has 16 residues. The V gene's germline CDR1 is SGDLS and CDR2 YYNGEE. The CDR3 nucleotides read TGTGCCAGCAGCGTAGGAGTAGCGTGGGAGGTAGATACGCAGTATTTT. It specifies CASSVGVAWEVDTQYF.

This clone turned up a few times. This rearrangement joins TRBV11-2 to TRBJ2-7; D unclear. CDR3 size: 16 residues. With 1 base removed from V and 0 bases from J, the gap between germline ends came to 13 bases. CDR1 and CDR2 from the germline V gene are SGHAT and FQNNGV. DNA for the CDR3: TGTGCCAGCAGCTTAGTGGCAGGAATAAACTCCTACGAGCAGTACTTC. Its translation: CASSLVAGINSYEQYF.

This clone occurred a few times. The chain links TRBV7-2 to TRBJ2-6, with a possible D match to TRBD1 (5 bases). Germline V gene sequence: CDR1 SGHTA, CDR2 FQGNSA. V was clipped by 4 bases and J by 2 bases, with 12 bases between them. The CDR3 totals 16 residues. The CDR3 nucleotides are TGTGCCAGCAGCTCCTCACCAGGGACTGGGGCCAACGTCCTGACTTTC. Translation gives CASSSSPGTGANVLTF.

This chain links TRBV7-6 with TRBJ2-7; D is perhaps TRBD2 (5 bases). Trimming left V 1 base short and J 0 bases short, with 10 bases between. The CDR3 has 15 amino acids. The germline gives CDR1 SGHVS, CDR2 FNYEAQ. The CDR3 is CASSLGERPSYEQYF. In DNA, the CDR3 is TGTGCCAGCAGCTTAGGGGAGCGGCCCTCCTACGAGCAGTACTTC.

As for this clone: One end of the junction varies from germline; a read error may be responsible. The gene calls are TRBV5-4 and TRBJ2-7, with TRBD2 matching 7 bases. Germline V lookup: CDR1 SGHNT, CDR2 YYREEE (reference sequence). This CDR3 is built from 16 residues. CDR3 nucleotide sequence: TGTGTCAGCAGCTTGGCGGGGGAGGCCATCTCCTACGAGCAGTACTTC. It specifies CVSSLAGEAISYEQYF.

The chain couples TRBV19 to TRBJ1-1; a possible D gene is TRBD1 (5 bases). In germline, CDR1 is LNHDA, CDR2 SQIVND (reference sequence). Between the trimmed V and J ends, which lost 6 bases and 1 base, there was a span of 12 bases. This CDR3 has 14 amino acids. The CDR3 here is CASRPGLRNTEAFF. As DNA, the CDR3 is TGTGCCAGTAGACCGGGACTCCGGAACACTGAAGCTTTCTTT.

This chain connects TRBV7-9 to TRBJ2-7; 15 positions agree with TRBD2. Germline assignment: CDR1 SEHNR and CDR2 FQNEAQ (reference sequence). V dropped 5 bases and J dropped 7; count of bases not matched to a gene: 9. The CDR3 contains 16 residues. Here the CDR3 DNA reads TGTGCCAGCAGCCGAGGGGGACTAGCGGGAGGAGGGGAGCAGTACTTC. Amino acid sequence: CASSRGGLAGGGEQYF.